The 28 T cell receptor beta chains presented below share a single source sample, sequenced in a study of blood T cell repertoires in COVID-19. This table comes from immunoSEQ multiplex PCR, and its TCRdb copy is limited to in-frame clones, with some not included. The sample has under 150,000 clones; roughly 80% are singletons. The sample taken for sequencing was peripheral blood. These receptors came from a woman aged 40 to 50 with active or convalescent COVID-19.

This clone was found a few times. The rearrangement links TRBV7-2 to TRBJ1-2, with 7 bases that match TRBD1. Germline lookup yields CDR1 SGHTA and CDR2 FQGNSA. J lost 2 bases, V lost 1 base, and 1 base had no gene match. This CDR3 is built from 14 residues. CDR3 nucleotide sequence: TGTGCCAGCAGCTTAGTGACAGGGAACTATGGCTACACCTTC. Translation: CASSLVTGNYGYTF.

The chain carries TRBV4-3 and TRBJ2-1; D is perhaps TRBD2 (6 bases). Germline CDR1 is LGHNA and CDR2 is YSLEER. V shed 0 bases and J shed 5 bases, with 17 bases lying between them. The CDR3 loop spans 17 amino acids. The CDR3 DNA is TGCGCCAGCAGCCAAGATATGGGGACTCAGGTCCACAATGAGCAGTTCTTC. Protein product: CASSQDMGTQVHNEQFF.

This clone was found a few times. The gene calls are TRBV3-1 (or the pseudogene TRBV3-2) and TRBJ2-3, with 7 bases that match TRBD2. CDR3 size: 16 residues. The germline V gene has CDR1 LGHDT and CDR2 YNNKEL (reference sequence). After removal of 1 base from V and 2 bases from J, the junction contained 6 bases not matched to a gene. The CDR3 bases are TGTGCCAGCAGCCAAGTGGGAGGGATGTCCACAGATACGCAGTATTTT. It encodes CASSQVGGMSTDTQYF.

The chain uses TRBV23-1 and TRBJ1-2; weak D call: TRBD1 (6 bases). TRBV23-1 is treated as an ORF (open reading frame) with a function not yet certain. The CDR3 is 14 amino acids. Trimming stripped 2 bases from V and 4 bases from J, with 11 bases between. CDR3 loop: CASSQDQGPYGYTF. In DNA, the CDR3 is TGCGCCAGCAGTCAAGACCAGGGGCCCTATGGCTACACCTTC.

V is TRBV2 and J is TRBJ2-6; 11 nucleotides line up with TRBD1. This CDR3 is built from 15 residues. The junction had 2 bases not matched to a gene; V was cut back by 8 bases and J by 2 bases. Germline V gene data show CDR1 as SNHLY and CDR2 as FYNNEI. CDR3 residues: CASGQGATGANVLTF. DNA for the CDR3: TGTGCCAGCGGACAGGGGGCAACTGGGGCCAACGTCCTGACTTTC. The full variable domain, its missing parts supplied by reference TRBV2 and TRBJ2-6, is EPEVTQTPSHQVTQMGQEVILRCVPISNHLYFYWYRQILGQKVEFLVSFYNNEISEKSEIFDDQFSVERPDGSNFTLKIRSTKLEDSAMYFCASGQGATGANVLTFGAGSRLTVL.

This clone was counted a single time. The chain links TRBV2 to TRBJ1-2, with unresolved D. V shed 8 bases and J shed 14 bases, with 18 bases lying between them. Germline CDR1 reads SNHLY; CDR2 reads FYNNEI. This CDR3 is 11 amino acids long. The CDR3 here is CASQVRYLRTF. CDR3 sequence (DNA): TGTGCCAGCCAAGTCAGGTACCTCAGGACCTTC. The full variable domain, its missing parts supplied by reference TRBV2 and TRBJ1-2, is EPEVTQTPSHQVTQMGQEVILRCVPISNHLYFYWYRQILGQKVEFLVSFYNNEISEKSEIFDDQFSVERPDGSNFTLKIRSTKLEDSAMYFCASQVRYLRTFGSGTRLTVV.

The chain employs TRBV19 and TRBJ1-5, with TRBD1 as a possible D gene (6 bases). The germline V gene encodes CDR1 LNHDA and CDR2 SQIVND (reference sequence). V gave up 8 bases and J gave up 4 bases, with 15 bases separating them. CDR3 length: 14 residues. In nucleotides, the CDR3 is TGTGCCAGTCATATAGGGGGAGGGAATCAGCCCCAGCATTTT. It codes for CASHIGGGNQPQHF.

The V gene is TRBV7-2, the J gene TRBJ1-3; maybe TRBD1 (6 bases). Trimming cost V 4 bases and J 1 base, with 17 bases left between them. Germline CDR1 SGHTA, CDR2 FQGNSA. This CDR3 contains 17 residues. The CDR3 here is CASSSRGGRSSGNTIYF. The CDR3 DNA is TGTGCCAGCAGCTCCCGTGGGGGCAGAAGTTCTGGAAACACCATATATTTT.

The rearrangement joins TRBV28 to TRBJ1-5, with 12 bases lining up with TRBD1. The CDR3 sequence is 21 residues long. Trimming at V came to 1 base and at J to 0 bases, leaving 13 bases not matched to a gene. CDR1 and CDR2 from the germline V gene are MDHEN and SYDVKM. The CDR3 loop reads CASSLLGWGQGAFVSNQPQHF. The CDR3 nucleotides read TGTGCCAGCAGTTTATTGGGCTGGGGACAGGGGGCCTTTGTTAGCAATCAGCCCCAGCATTTT. Filled out from reference TRBV28 and TRBJ1-5, the complete variable domain reads DVKVTQSSRYLVKRTGEKVFLECVQDMDHENMFWYRQDPGLGLRLIYFSYDVKMKEKGDIPEGYSVSREKKERFSLILESASTNQTSMYLCASSLLGWGQGAFVSNQPQHFGDGTRLSIL.

DNA for the CDR3: TGTGCCAGCAGCTTTGCCGGGACTGTGAATGAAAAACTGTTTTTT. Its translation is CASSFAGTVNEKLFF. The V gene is TRBV5-6, the J gene TRBJ1-4, with D possibly matching TRBD1 (5 bases). Trimming left V 2 bases short and J 5 bases short, with 13 bases between. The germline V gene encodes CDR1 SGHDT and CDR2 YYEEEE. This CDR3 is built from 15 residues.

The CDR3 DNA reads as TGTGCCAGCAGGCCTACAGGGTTGGAGACCCAGTACTTC. Protein product: CASRPTGLETQYF. V usage is TRBV28 and J usage is TRBJ2-5, with a possible D match to TRBD1 (6 bases). The CDR3 totals 13 residues. Per germline, CDR1 MDHEN and CDR2 SYDVKM. Trimming removed 6 bases at V and 5 bases at J, with 13 bases between.

J is TRBJ2-3 and V is TRBV11-2, with a possible D match to TRBD2 (5 bases). The CDR3 is 14 amino acids. V was trimmed by 4 bases and J by 2 bases, leaving 10 bases between them. The germline CDR1 and CDR2 sequences are SGHAT and FQNNGV. CDR3 sequence (DNA): TGTGCCAGCAGCTCCGAGGGCCTCACAGATACGCAGTATTTT. Encoded protein: CASSSEGLTDTQYF.

For this clone: The same CDR3 can be traced to other DNA sequences in this sample. This chain joins TRBV11-2 and TRBJ1-1; D gene ambiguous. Germline V gives CDR1 SGHAT, CDR2 FQNNGV. The CDR3 has 13 residues. V lost 1 base and J lost 1, with 4 bases in between. For the CDR3, the DNA is TGTGCCAGCAGCTTAGCAGGGAACACTGAAGCTTTCTTT. Amino acids: CASSLAGNTEAFF. The whole variable domain, remainder taken from reference TRBV11-2 and TRBJ1-1, is EAGVAQSPRYKIIEKRQSVAFWCNPISGHATLYWYQQILGQGPKLLIQFQNNGVVDDSQLPKDRFSAERLKGVDSTLKIQPAKLEDSAVYLCASSLAGNTEAFFGQGTRLTVV.

V usage is TRBV5-1 and J usage is TRBJ1-5; 8 positions match TRBD1. The CDR3 length is 14 residues. V shed 4 bases and J 3 bases; nucleotides not matched to a gene: 3. Looked up from germline, CDR1 is SGHRS and CDR2 is YFSETQ. In DNA, the CDR3 is TGCGCCAGCAGCATGACAGGGGCCAATCAGCCCCAGCATTTT. It yields the protein CASSMTGANQPQHF.

The chain is built from TRBV3-1 (or the pseudogene TRBV3-2) and TRBJ1-1, with TRBD1 as a possible D gene (6 bases). V was trimmed by 3 bases and J by 5 bases, leaving 13 bases between them. Germline V gives CDR1 LGHDT, CDR2 YNNKEL (reference sequence). The CDR3 sequence is 14 residues long. This CDR3 is CASSQGHRVTEAFF. CDR3 sequence (DNA): TGTGCCAGCAGCCAGGGACACAGGGTTACTGAAGCTTTCTTT.

The V and J genes are TRBV5-1 and TRBJ2-1, with TRBD2 matching over 9 bases. The germline V gene has CDR1 SGHRS and CDR2 YFSETQ. With V trimmed by 4 bases and J by 6 bases, 8 bases remained unmatched. The CDR3 has 15 residues. CDR3 region: CASSLGAGGANEQFF. The DNA for the CDR3 is TGCGCCAGCAGCCTGGGGGCGGGAGGGGCCAATGAGCAGTTCTTC.

This chain joins TRBV5-1 and TRBJ2-1, with D possibly matching TRBD1 (6 bases). This CDR3 has 14 amino acids. Trimming took 0 bases from V and 6 from J, leaving 10 bases between them. Germline values: CDR1 SGHRS, CDR2 YFSETQ. This CDR3 is CASSLGQEFNEQFF. Written as DNA, the CDR3 is TGCGCCAGCAGCTTGGGACAGGAGTTCAATGAGCAGTTCTTC.

This chain connects TRBV18 to TRBJ2-7, with D possibly TRBD1 on 6 matching bases. Per the germline V gene, CDR1 is KGHSH and CDR2 is LQKENI. This CDR3 has 15 amino acids. V was clipped by 3 bases and J by 3 bases, with 15 bases between them. CDR3 residues: CASSPPTGSGYEQYF. Written as DNA, the CDR3 is TGTGCCAGCTCACCCCCGACAGGATCCGGCTACGAGCAGTACTTC.

This chain connects TRBV28 to TRBJ1-4; 9 bases are a match to TRBD1. Trimming at V came to 5 bases and at J to 8 bases, leaving 9 bases not matched to a gene. Germline CDR1 is MDHEN and CDR2 is SYDVKM. The CDR3 has 15 residues. Here the CDR3 DNA reads TGTGCCAGCAGTCTGACCGGGACAGGGAACGAAAAACTGTTTTTT. The encoded protein is CASSLTGTGNEKLFF.

V gene TRBV5-1 combines with J gene TRBJ1-5; TRBD1 matches at 8 bases. The CDR3 totals 15 residues. The J segment lost 6 bases and the V segment lost 0 bases, leaving 5 bases of the junction unmatched. Germline loops: CDR1 SGHRS, CDR2 YFSETQ. The chain's CDR3 is CASSLGGTGGQPQHF. Written as DNA, the CDR3 is TGCGCCAGCAGCTTGGGCGGGACAGGAGGTCAGCCCCAGCATTTT. Using reference TRBV5-1 and TRBJ1-5 for the parts outside the CDR3, the full variable domain is KAGVTQTPRYLIKTRGQQVTLSCSPISGHRSVSWYQQTPGQGLQFLFEYFSETQRNKGNFPGRFSGRQFSNSRSEMNVSTLELGDSALYLCASSLGGTGGQPQHFGDGTRLSIL.

The rearrangement links TRBV5-7 to TRBJ2-7, with 11 bases matching TRBD1. TRBV5-7 is annotated as an ORF whose role is uncertain. The CDR3 covers 14 residues. The ends lost 4 bases at V and 4 bases at J; junction bases unmatched: 4. CDR3 DNA: TGTGCCAGCAGCATCGGACAGGGGGCTTACGAGCAGTACTTC. Its translation is CASSIGQGAYEQYF.

This rearrangement joins TRBV25-1 to TRBJ2-2; D is ambiguous. CDR1 and CDR2 (germline): MGHDK, SYGVNS. The ends were cut back, 1 base at V and 1 base at J, with 7 bases in the middle. CDR3 length: 15 residues. CDR3 region: CASSEFVMNTGELFF. CDR3 coding DNA: TGTGCCAGCAGTGAATTTGTCATGAACACCGGGGAGCTGTTTTTT. Full variable domain (missing parts from reference TRBV25-1 and TRBJ2-2): EADIYQTPRYLVIGTGKKITLECSQTMGHDKMYWYQQDPGMELHLIHYSYGVNSTEKGDLSSESTVSRIRTEHFPLTLESARPSHTSQYLCASSEFVMNTGELFFGEGSRLTVL.

This clone was detected only a few times. The genes are TRBV2 and TRBJ1-2; 8 bases agree with TRBD1. The germline V gene has CDR1 SNHLY and CDR2 FYNNEI. The CDR3 runs 15 residues. The J segment lost 1 base and the V segment lost 2 bases, leaving 3 bases of the junction unmatched. The CDR3 region has the DNA TGTGCCAGCAGTGAATTCGGACAGGGTAACTATGGCTACACCTTC. It codes for CASSEFGQGNYGYTF.

The chain links TRBV7-9 to TRBJ2-7; D perhaps matches TRBD1 (5 bases). The CDR3 is 15 residues long. Trimming left V 1 base short and J 3 bases short, with 13 bases between. Germline lookup yields CDR1 SEHNR and CDR2 FQNEAQ (reference sequence). CDR3 DNA: TGTGCCAGCAGCTTAGATTCCGCAGGGATCTACGAGCAGTACTTC. It codes for CASSLDSAGIYEQYF.

The chain combines TRBV4-2 with TRBJ2-1; 10 bases are a match to TRBD2. V dropped 4 bases and J dropped 7; count of bases not matched to a gene: 10. Germline CDR1 LGHNA, CDR2 YNFKEQ. The CDR3 is 16 residues long. CDR3 sequence reads: CASSPPSAAGGNEQFF. CDR3 DNA: TGTGCCAGCAGCCCCCCCAGCGCAGCGGGGGGGAATGAGCAGTTCTTC.

V and J are TRBV5-1 and TRBJ2-7; TRBD1 matches at 8 bases. The CDR3 sequence is 15 residues long. Germline loops: CDR1 SGHRS, CDR2 YFSETQ. After removal of 3 bases from V and 3 bases from J, the junction contained 8 bases not matched to a gene. In nucleotides, the CDR3 is TGCGCCAGCAGCTGGGAAACAGGGGGAAGCTACGAGCAGTACTTC. This gives the protein CASSWETGGSYEQYF.

The chain uses TRBV5-1 and TRBJ2-4; 9 bases are a match to TRBD1. There are 16 residues in the CDR3. CDR1 and CDR2 from the germline V gene are SGHRS and YFSETQ. J lost 1 base, V lost 3 bases, and 5 bases had no gene match. The CDR3 loop reads CASSSGQGLAKNIQYF. In DNA, the CDR3 is TGCGCCAGCAGCTCGGGACAGGGTCTGGCCAAAAACATTCAGTACTTC.

The V gene is TRBV10-3, the J gene TRBJ1-1, with TRBD1 as a possible D gene (6 bases). Germline V lookup: CDR1 ENHRY, CDR2 SYGVKD. The CDR3 totals 15 residues. The V end lost 2 bases, the J end lost 4 bases, and 14 bases lay between the germline ends. The CDR3 region is CAISERGQRGTEAFF. For the CDR3, the DNA is TGTGCCATCAGTGAGAGAGGACAGCGGGGCACTGAAGCTTTCTTT.